Below, 23 T cell receptor beta chains from the same sample are listed, as sequenced in a study of beta chain features in type 1 diabetes. Whole-study findings and limits: For Type 1 diabetes patients, all four CD4+ subsets carried TCRB CDR3s that were moderately but significantly shorter.

No antigen is known for these receptors. Expressed TCRB transcripts were sequenced, since all the RNA that had been isolated was reverse transcribed. Method: immunoSEQ multiplex PCR; TCRdb's copy keeps in-frame clones and lacks some. The sample includes about 650,000 clones, about an eighth of them seen just once. Sequencing input: naive CD4+ T cells from blood. These TCRs come from a man aged 25 to 40 with type 1 diabetes.

The V call is TRBV4-3, the J call TRBJ2-5, with D possibly matching TRBD1 (6 bases). Trimming took 0 bases from V and 4 from J, leaving 15 bases between them. The CDR3 covers 16 residues. Per germline, CDR1 LGHNA and CDR2 YSLEER. CDR3 loop: CASSQDSMPGAETQYF. The CDR3 bases are TGCGCCAGCAGCCAAGATTCTATGCCAGGGGCAGAGACCCAGTACTTC.

This clone was recorded a few times. V usage is TRBV11-3 and J usage is TRBJ2-6; 8 positions agree with TRBD1. The CDR3 covers 15 residues. J was trimmed by 2 bases and V by 8 bases; bases with no gene match: 5. Germline CDR1 SGHNT, CDR2 YENEEA. CDR3 sequence reads: CASGQGGPGANVLTF. CDR3 DNA: TGTGCCAGCGGACAGGGTGGCCCTGGGGCCAACGTCCTGACTTTC.

The chain joins TRBV7-2 to TRBJ1-1; D not certain. Germline V gene sequence: CDR1 SGHTA, CDR2 FQGNSA. The CDR3 contains 14 residues. V was clipped by 7 bases and J by 4 bases, with 16 bases between them. The CDR3 here is CASNDRAGSTEAFF. The CDR3 region has the DNA TGTGCCAGCAACGATCGGGCGGGAAGCACTGAAGCTTTCTTT.

The rearrangement uses TRBV30 and TRBJ2-7; D is undetermined. V lost 5 bases and J 2 bases, leaving 4 bases between the germline ends. There are 10 residues in the CDR3. CDR1 is GTSNPN and CDR2 is SVGIG in the germline V gene (reference sequence). The CDR3 DNA follows: TGTGCCTGGGGGGCCTACGAGCAGTACTTC. Protein sequence: CAWGAYEQYF. The full variable domain, rest sourced from reference TRBV30 and TRBJ2-7, is SQTIHQWPATLVQPVGSPLSLECTVEGTSNPNLYWYRQAAGRGLQLLFYSVGIGQISSEVPQNLSASRPQDRQFILSSKKLLLSDSGFYLCAWGAYEQYFGPGTRLTVT.

The gene calls are TRBV4-3 and TRBJ1-4, with no clear D. Germline CDR1 is LGHNA and CDR2 is YSLEER. V was trimmed by 1 base and J by 6 bases, leaving 12 bases between them. This CDR3 is 15 amino acids long. Here the CDR3 reads CASSQGSGTYEKLFF. For the CDR3, the DNA is TGCGCCAGCAGCCAAGGAAGCGGCACTTATGAAAAACTGTTTTTT.

This chain joins TRBV7-9 and TRBJ2-5; 7 nucleotides agree with TRBD2. V was pared by 7 bases and J by 5 bases, with 7 bases of the junction left unmatched. Germline CDR1 is SEHNR and CDR2 is FQNEAQ (reference sequence). The CDR3 is made up of 13 amino acids. The DNA of the CDR3 is TGTGCCAGCACCCTTGAGGGAGGGGAGACCCAGTACTTC. It codes for CASTLEGGETQYF.

This chain uses TRBV7-9 with TRBJ2-5, with a tentative D call TRBD2 (5 bases). Germline V gene lookup returns CDR1 SEHNR and CDR2 FQNEAQ (reference sequence). V lost 0 bases and J lost 5, with 10 bases in between. The CDR3 is made up of 14 amino acids. For the CDR3, the DNA is TGTGCCAGCAGCTTAGCGGCGCGAGGGGAGACCCAGTACTTC. It specifies CASSLAARGETQYF. Combining the CDR3 with reference TRBV7-9 and TRBJ2-5 gives the whole variable domain DTGVSQNPRHKITKRGQNVTFRCDPISEHNRLYWYRQTLGQGPEFLTYFQNEAQLEKSRLLSDRFSAERPKGSFSTLEIQRTEQGDSAMYLCASSLAARGETQYFGPGTRLLVL.

This clone was seen more than once but under ten times. At the DNA level, this CDR3 is encoded by other sequences in the same sample as well. The J gene is TRBJ2-5, the V gene TRBV4-2, with 8 nucleotides matching TRBD1. CDR1 is LGHNA and CDR2 is YNFKEQ in the germline V gene. After removal of 4 bases from V and 5 bases from J, the junction contained 6 bases not matched to a gene. CDR3 size: 14 residues. The CDR3: CASSLGQGRETQYF. CDR3 coding DNA: TGTGCCAGCAGCCTCGGACAGGGCAGGGAGACCCAGTACTTC.

The V gene is TRBV9, the J gene TRBJ1-1, with D maybe TRBD1 (5 bases). Germline V gives CDR1 SGDLS, CDR2 YYNGEE. Trimming stripped 0 bases from V and 0 bases from J, with 12 bases between. This CDR3 has 16 amino acids. Here the CDR3 reads CASSVGWGFMNTEAFF. The DNA for the CDR3 is TGTGCCAGCAGCGTAGGGTGGGGGTTCATGAACACTGAAGCTTTCTTT.

J is TRBJ2-7 and V is TRBV14; unclear D gene. The V gene's germline CDR1 is SGHDN and CDR2 FVKESK. The CDR3 totals 13 residues. The germline V and J ends were trimmed by 0 bases and 4 bases, with 7 bases remaining between them. The CDR3 here is CASSQDSRYEQYF. DNA of the CDR3: TGTGCCAGCAGCCAAGATTCGCGGTACGAGCAGTACTTC.

This clone was detected only a few times. The chain recombines TRBV29-1 with TRBJ2-7; D is unclear. CDR3 length: 15 residues. CDR1 and CDR2 from the germline V gene are SQVTM and ANQGSEA. V was pared by 0 bases and J by 0 bases, with 12 bases between. CDR3: CSVEDQTSYSYEQYF. The CDR3 DNA sequence: TGCAGCGTTGAAGATCAGACAAGCTACTCCTACGAGCAGTACTTC.

This clone occurred a few times. This sequence joins TRBV5-1 and TRBJ1-6, with 9 bases aligning to TRBD1. Germline V gives CDR1 SGHRS, CDR2 YFSETQ. The CDR3 is made up of 15 amino acids. J gave up 7 bases and V 4 bases, and 6 bases lay outside the gene matches. The CDR3 region is CASSPWDRVNSPLHF. In DNA, the CDR3 is TGCGCCAGCAGCCCCTGGGACAGGGTAAATTCACCCCTCCACTTT.

This clone has just a few counts. The gene calls are TRBV18 and TRBJ1-5; no clear D. V dropped 2 bases and J dropped 0 bases, with 11 bases sitting between them. Germline lookup yields CDR1 KGHSH and CDR2 LQKENI. The CDR3 loop spans 16 amino acids. CDR3 sequence (DNA): TGTGCCAGCTCACCAAGGGCGGGCGATAGCAATCAGCCCCAGCATTTT. Amino acid sequence: CASSPRAGDSNQPQHF.

In regard to this clone: This CDR3 is also generated by other DNA sequences in the sample. The gene calls are TRBV18 and TRBJ1-2; no clear D. The germline CDR1 and CDR2 sequences are KGHSH and LQKENI. Trimming removed 2 bases from V and 3 bases from J, with 7 bases in between. This CDR3 has 13 amino acids. The CDR3 region has the DNA TGTGCCAGCTCACCAGGCGCGGACTATGGCTACACCTTC. This translates into CASSPGADYGYTF.

The CDR3 nucleotides are TGCGCCAGCAGCACCAAATGGAATGAGCAGTTCTTC. Its protein is CASSTKWNEQFF. This rearrangement joins TRBV4-3 to TRBJ2-1; no firm D call. Trimming removed 5 bases at V and 7 bases at J, with 9 bases between. The germline gives CDR1 LGHNA, CDR2 YSLEER. The CDR3 consists of 12 residues.

The rearrangement uses TRBV4-3 and TRBJ2-5; 8 bases line up with TRBD1. The J call may be mistaken, given a closer DNA end match to TRBJ2-7. The CDR3 runs to 16 residues. Germline CDR1 reads LGHNA; CDR2 reads YSLEER. The CDR3 spells CASSQAAGQGTYEQYF. Written as DNA, the CDR3 is TGCGCCAGCAGCCAGGCGGCAGGACAGGGCACCTACGAGCAGTACTTC.

In this sample, this clone turned up a few times. The chain carries TRBV30 and TRBJ1-4; 7 bases align to TRBD1. The CDR3 has 15 amino acids. The V and J ends lost 3 bases and 7 bases, in that order; junction bases with no gene match: 11. Germline CDR1 reads GTSNPN; CDR2 reads SVGIG (reference sequence). CDR3 coding DNA: TGTGCCTGGAGCCTAGGAGGGGGCCTGGTTGAAAAACTGTTTTTT. As protein: CAWSLGGGLVEKLFF.

The chain couples TRBV7-2 to TRBJ1-5, with no clear D. From germline, CDR1 is SGHTA and CDR2 FQGNSA. The CDR3 runs 14 residues. The V gene lost 4 bases and the J gene lost 0 bases, with 7 bases spanning the gap. In DNA form, the CDR3 reads TGTGCCAGCAGCTACGCAGATAGCAATCAGCCCCAGCATTTT. Amino acids: CASSYADSNQPQHF.

The chain joins TRBV5-6 to TRBJ1-2, with D unresolved. V dropped 1 base and J dropped 4 bases, with 8 bases sitting between them. CDR3 size: 13 residues. Germline V gene data show CDR1 as SGHDT and CDR2 as YYEEEE. CDR3 residues: CASSLLAAYGYTF. In nucleotides, the CDR3 is TGTGCCAGCAGCTTGTTGGCAGCCTATGGCTACACCTTC.

This chain links TRBV29-1 with TRBJ1-6; 8 nucleotides match TRBD1. Germline V lookup: CDR1 SQVTM, CDR2 ANQGSEA. The V and J ends lost 4 bases and 9 bases, in that order; junction bases with no gene match: 5. CDR3 size: 13 residues. The CDR3 nucleotides are TGCAGCGTTGGGACAGGGAACGGTTCACCCCTCCACTTT. It yields the protein CSVGTGNGSPLHF.

In this sample, this clone turned up a few times. The chain carries TRBV11-2 and TRBJ2-5; 8 bases agree with TRBD1. This CDR3 is built from 13 residues. Germline V lookup: CDR1 SGHAT, CDR2 FQNNGV. J lost 5 bases, V lost 5 bases, and 4 bases had no gene match. CDR3 sequence reads: CASSPGQAETQYF. The CDR3 DNA is TGTGCCAGCAGCCCGGGACAGGCCGAGACCCAGTACTTC.

This chain joins TRBV6-5 and TRBJ2-3; maybe TRBD1 (6 bases). The CDR3 spans 15 residues. Trimming stripped 2 bases from V and 3 bases from J, with 12 bases between. Germline V gives CDR1 MNHEY, CDR2 SVGAGI. CDR3 amino acids: CASSYQGRWTDTQYF. Written as DNA, the CDR3 is TGTGCCAGCAGTTACCAGGGGCGGTGGACAGATACGCAGTATTTT.

This clone has a handful of counts. The genes are TRBV4-2 and TRBJ2-1; 8 nucleotides agree with TRBD2. This CDR3 contains 15 residues. With V trimmed by 0 bases and J by 8 bases, 6 bases remained unmatched. Germline V gene data show CDR1 as LGHNA and CDR2 as YNFKEQ. The CDR3 reads CASSQELAVIYEQFF. The CDR3 DNA is TGTGCCAGCAGCCAAGAACTAGCGGTGATCTATGAGCAGTTCTTC.